This T cell receptor (beta chain) was sequenced for a study of long-term antiretroviral therapy in people with HIV (dated by TCRdb to 2021 to 2024). Looking at the study overall: The earliest samples were collected about a decade before the 2015 WHO recommendation for immediate ART, when ART was typically delayed until CD4 counts fell. Whether ART initiation and durable HIV suppression were associated with changes in peripheral blood TRB repertoire composition and diversity was tested in a retrospective serial study. The cohort contributed about 200 cryopreserved PBMC samples from 30 adults with confirmed HIV infection, collected serially over a mean of roughly 6 years (range 1-12). Among the approximately 30 participants with HIV, over nine were female. No cross-contamination during QIAcube processing was shown when test extractions of a monoclonal T-cell line were performed alongside fewer than 40 polyclonal samples.

Inclusion was restricted to participants for whom at least one PBMC sample before ART initiation and at least two post-ART samples were available. Treatment was received in the United States of America by all participants with HIV. Before DNA extraction, cryopreserved samples containing roughly 0.9-10 million PBMC were thawed and washed. At the time of the earliest PBMC sample for each participant with HIV, ages ranged from roughly 20 to 60 years. Per participant, PBMC samples came from 1-4 timepoints prior to ART initiation and 2-8 timepoints following ART initiation, for a median of 7 samples. Serial HIV viral load, CD4+ T-cell count, ART history and demographic data were obtained for every participant. Genomic DNA was extracted from unsorted PBMC with a Qiagen kit on a QIAcube, with processing performed in batches of 12 samples. The cysteine opens and the phenylalanine closes a CDR3 of 17 amino acids. Kept here is only the CDR3 DNA, which spans 51 bases and is read in frame from base 1. CDR1 and CDR2, per the germline V gene (reference sequence), are SGHNT and YYREEE. V trim: 2 bases; J trim: 5 bases; unmatched bases: 4.

In the case of this clone: This clone's antigen is unknown. The input lacks base qualities; no much larger clone sits a single base away.

Sequencing of the TRB variable region was done with the immunoSEQ hsTCRB v3.0 assay at survey level resolution. The target sequencing depth for TRB was roughly 40,000-50,000 T-cell genomes per sample. TRB libraries were pooled and sequenced on an Illumina MiSeq using a v3 150-cycle kit. The authors processed their data as follows. Analysis of repertoires was carried out in R inside a reproducible Nextflow workflow spanning QC, data transformation and analysis. LymphoSeq2, an R package for exploring AIRR-Seq data, was used to implement custom analyses. Several samples that yielded fewer than 5000 total TRB sequences were excluded, so that more than 150 HIV repertoires were analyzed. Of the 188 retained HIV repertoires, approximately 57 were collected before and approximately 130 after ART initiation. Repertoires were downsampled to 5000 TRB nucleotide sequences, with summary statistics averaged over 100 downsampling iterations. Only TRB sequences with CDR3 regions of at least seven amino acids were retained for analysis. Diversity was measured with a Shannon entropy-derived clonality score and the Gini coefficient. In the repertoire networks, any two of the top 5000 CDR3 amino acid sequences were connected whenever the two sequences differed by an edit distance of one. For TRB CDR3 amino acid sequences, antigen specificity groups and MHC restriction were predicted with GLIPH2. To flag known associations with CMV, EBV, HIV or tissue antigens, CDR3 amino acid sequences were compared against VDJdb and McPAS-TCR. Pre-ART, post-ART and control groups were compared with Wilcoxon signed-rank tests and Holm-Bonferroni correction. TCRdb mirrors the immuneACCESS table, restricted to in-frame sequences. Some clones are absent from its copies; in checked studies, under half trace to an unresolved V gene, and the reason for the others is unknown. V and J calls and clone size are those listed in that table; D and trimming were worked out from the DNA. The sample table lists roughly 17,000 clones, about 85% of them with a count of one. Of the sample, about 5.2% falls within the top ten clones.

The paper's findings and limits, for the study overall: CDR3 length ranges in HIV repertoires were narrower than in controls, and network structure suggested an antigen-experienced repertoire with only a slight naive shift after ART. The samples span the years 2004 to 2017, and the ART regimens used may be less effective than current regimens. ART initiation was associated with a significant increase in TRB diversity, but diversity stayed significantly below transplant donor controls even after long-term ART. Since PBMC availability was limited, sequencing covered only the TCR beta chain, with no alpha chain pairing. Expanded TRB clones identified before ART initiation dominated the repertoire across all time points, though the dominance fluctuated and decreased in many PLHIV after ART. Inferences about post-ART repertoire changes were limited because no data were available on ART adherence, viral resistance or therapy changes. Because pre-ART samples had limited cell numbers, profiling was done on unsorted PBMC rather than on sorted CD4+ and CD8+ T cells.

Recombination linked TRBV5-4 to TRBJ2-2; 15 bases in the middle match TRBD2. Sample: unsorted PBMCs, taken 0.5 years after starting antiretroviral therapy. The receptor's source is a woman aged 35 to 49 with HIV. The CDR3 reads CASSLRTSGRDTGELFF. The sequence in DNA is TGTGCCAGCAGCTTAAGGACTAGCGGGAGGGATACCGGGGAGCTGTTTTTT.